This T cell receptor (beta chain) stems from a study of blood T cells in healthy people across ages. General study findings and limits: PBMCs left unsorted prevented a conclusive naive versus antigen-experienced comparison.

As regards this clonotype: Its specificity is not known.

Primed by a sample-barcoded 5' primer and a J-beta primer mix, a second PCR proceeded for about 6 to 12 cycles. A single record per CDR3 protein comes from TCRdb applying MiXCR to the 5' RACE reads. Here the sample spans some 1,800,000 distinct CDR3 sequences, roughly two fifths being singletons. Germline CDR1 and CDR2: DFQATT and SNEGSKA (reference sequence). V lost 2 bases, J lost 0 bases, and 14 bases lay in between. This CDR3 region has 16 residues. The sequencing input was blood. The chain links TRBV20-1 to TRBJ2-1; a weak D match, TRBD2 (6 bases). The clonotype was recovered from a human donor in good health. Written as DNA, the CDR3 is TGCAGTGCTAGATCCCGGGACTCAAGCTCCTACAATGAGCAGTTCTTC. As protein: CSARSRDSSSYNEQFF.